These 27 T cell receptor beta chains were all obtained from the same sample, sequenced in a study of human T cells and chemical hapten exposure. It was from unfractionated whole blood that total RNA was extracted. TCRdb used MiXCR to reprocess the 5' RACE reads, holding one entry per CDR3 protein. The repertoire consists of around 140,000 distinct CDR3 sequences, with around 4% occurring once and the leading ten covering approximately 1.4%. The receptors shown here come from a female donor in good health.

This clonotype was seen many times. The chain recombines TRBV12-3 or TRBV12-4 with TRBJ2-7; either TRBD1 or TRBD2 may supply D (5 bases each). The V end lost 3 bases, the J end lost 6 bases, and 9 bases lay between the germline ends. There are 12 residues in the CDR3. CDR3 in amino acids: CASSFSGSEQYF. CDR3 in DNA: TGTGCCAGCAGTTTTTCAGGGAGCGAGCAGTACTTC.

This clonotype occurred many times. This chain's CDR3 is CASSPRRGQGGLQETQYF. DNA for the CDR3: TGTGCCAGCAGCCCCCGCAGAGGACAGGGAGGGCTCCAAGAGACCCAGTACTTC. The rearrangement joins TRBV7-9 to TRBJ2-5, with a possible D match to TRBD1 (8 bases). Trimming removed 5 bases at V and 1 base at J, with 23 bases between. The CDR3 length is 18 residues. The germline gives CDR1 SEHNR, CDR2 FQNEAQ (reference sequence).

This clonotype was counted at least ten times. This sequence joins TRBV5-8 and TRBJ2-1, with D perhaps matching TRBD1 (5 bases). V was shortened by 4 bases and J by 7 bases, with 9 bases between the two germline ends. Per germline, CDR1 SGHTS and CDR2 YDEGEE. The CDR3 extends over 12 amino acids. CDR3 sequence: CASSPTANEQFF. Written as DNA, the CDR3 is TGTGCCAGCAGCCCGACAGCAAATGAGCAGTTCTTC.

CDR3 sequence: CASSWITSGDTDTQYF. CDR3 DNA sequence: TGCGCCAGCAGCTGGATCACTAGCGGGGACACAGATACGCAGTATTTT. The chain couples TRBV5-1 to TRBJ2-3, with 10 positions matching TRBD2. CDR1 is SGHRS, CDR2 YFSETQ, per germline. This CDR3 is 16 amino acids long. With 3 bases clipped from V and 2 bases from J, the junction kept 6 bases outside the gene matches. The whole variable domain, remainder taken from reference TRBV5-1 and TRBJ2-3, is KAGVTQTPRYLIKTRGQQVTLSCSPISGHRSVSWYQQTPGQGLQFLFEYFSETQRNKGNFPGRFSGRQFSNSRSEMNVSTLELGDSALYLCASSWITSGDTDTQYFGPGTRLTVL.

This clonotype was recorded at least ten times. The chain recombines TRBV20-1 with TRBJ2-7, with D perhaps TRBD2 (6 bases). In germline, CDR1 is DFQATT, CDR2 SNEGSKA (reference sequence). The CDR3 sequence is 13 residues long. The V end was cut by 6 bases, the J end by 0 bases, with 12 bases between. CDR3 protein: CSARRGYSYEQYF. CDR3 nucleotides: TGCAGTGCAAGACGGGGGTACTCCTACGAGCAGTACTTC.

This clonotype was seen at least ten times. The chain has TRBV12-3 or TRBV12-4 and TRBJ2-3; D uncertain. This CDR3 comprises 13 residues. V lost 3 bases to trimming and J lost 1 base, with 5 bases between them. CDR3 in amino acids: CASSFLRTDTQYF. The CDR3 nucleotides read TGTGCCAGCAGTTTCCTACGCACAGATACGCAGTATTTT.

This clonotype occurred many times. DNA of the CDR3: TGCAGTGCTAAACGAGGTAGCAATCAGCCCCAGCATTTT. The encoded protein is CSAKRGSNQPQHF. V is TRBV20-1 and J is TRBJ1-5; D remains ambiguous. From germline, CDR1 is DFQATT and CDR2 SNEGSKA (reference sequence). CDR3 length equals 13 residues. V gave up 4 bases and J gave up 0 bases, with 7 bases separating them.

This clonotype was seen ten or more times. The rearrangement links TRBV24-1 to TRBJ1-1; weak D call: TRBD1 (6 bases). Germline assignment: CDR1 KGHDR and CDR2 SFDVKD. The CDR3 is made up of 13 amino acids. Trimming pared 2 bases from V and 9 bases from J, leaving 12 bases between. The CDR3 reads CATSDSRGHKAFF. The CDR3 DNA reads TGTGCCACCAGTGATTCCCGGGGACATAAAGCTTTCTTT.

On this clonotype itself: A much bigger clone sits one base away, suggesting this may be a read error. The chain is built from TRBV2 and TRBJ1-2; D is uncertain. The CDR3 is made up of 15 amino acids. Germline V lookup: CDR1 SNHLY, CDR2 FYNNEI. Trimming removed 3 bases from V and 6 bases from J, with 17 bases in between. In nucleotides, the CDR3 is TGTGCCAGCAGTGAGCCCCCTAGAACCCACGATGGCTACACCTTC. It encodes CASSEPPRTHDGYTF.

This clonotype was detected ten times or more. The gene calls are TRBV5-8 and TRBJ1-1, with unresolved D. Deletions cut 4 bases from V and 0 bases from J, with 10 bases between. The CDR3 covers 14 residues. The V gene's germline CDR1 is SGHTS and CDR2 YDEGEE. In nucleotides, the CDR3 is TGTGCCAGCAGCCCCCGTCTCATGAACACTGAAGCTTTCTTT. Protein: CASSPRLMNTEAFF.

This clonotype was seen ten or more times. The chain carries TRBV29-1 and TRBJ2-2; D is perhaps TRBD1 or TRBD2 (5 bases each). Deletions cut 6 bases from V and 0 bases from J, with 14 bases between. This CDR3 comprises 15 residues. Looked up from germline, CDR1 is SQVTM and CDR2 is ANQGSEA. CDR3: CSVFPGTSNTGELFF. The CDR3 nucleotides are TGCAGCGTCTTCCCCGGGACGTCGAACACCGGGGAGCTGTTTTTT.

The sample holds a few counts of this clonotype. V and J are TRBV2 and TRBJ1-1; TRBD1 agrees at 7 bases. Germline values: CDR1 SNHLY, CDR2 FYNNEI. The CDR3 runs to 13 residues. V was clipped by 6 bases and J by 3 bases; unmatched bases: 4. In DNA, the CDR3 is TGTGCCAGCAGGCGGGACAGAGACACTGAAGCTTTCTTT. Translation gives CASRRDRDTEAFF. Full variable domain (missing parts from reference TRBV2 and TRBJ1-1): EPEVTQTPSHQVTQMGQEVILRCVPISNHLYFYWYRQILGQKVEFLVSFYNNEISEKSEIFDDQFSVERPDGSNFTLKIRSTKLEDSAMYFCASRRDRDTEAFFGQGTRLTVV.

This clonotype was seen a few times. The CDR3 protein is CAWSGGGGAFGEQFF. The CDR3 DNA sequence: TGTGCCTGGAGTGGAGGAGGGGGGGCCTTTGGTGAGCAGTTCTTC. The chain joins TRBV30 to TRBJ2-1; possibly TRBD2 for D (7 bases). The CDR3 runs 15 residues. The germline CDR1 and CDR2 sequences are GTSNPN and SVGIG (reference sequence). V lost 1 base, J lost 9 bases, and 19 bases lay in between.

This clonotype appeared many times. This chain links TRBV7-2 with TRBJ1-5; TRBD1 agrees at 10 bases. Germline V CDR1 and CDR2: SGHTA, FQGNSA. J lost 6 bases, V lost 3 bases, and 5 bases had no gene match. CDR3 size: 15 residues. CDR3 sequence (DNA): TGTGCCAGCAGCTTCCGTCGGACAGGGGGTCAGCCCCAGCATTTT. Translation gives CASSFRRTGGQPQHF.

Many counts were recorded for this clonotype. The chain is built from TRBV29-1 and TRBJ1-4; 7 positions agree with TRBD1. The CDR3 contains 15 residues. V dropped 6 bases and J dropped 3; count of bases not matched to a gene: 10. Germline V gene sequence: CDR1 SQVTM, CDR2 ANQGSEA. CDR3 DNA: TGCAGCGTCTCCTCCAATGGACAGGCTAATGAAAAACTGTTTTTT. It translates to CSVSSNGQANEKLFF.

This clonotype was seen ten or more times. The V and J genes are TRBV5-6 and TRBJ2-3; the D gene is possibly TRBD2 (6 bases). V lost 5 bases and J lost 0, with 19 bases in between. This CDR3 has 17 amino acids. Germline CDR1 SGHDT, CDR2 YYEEEE. This CDR3 reads CASRALIGGLSTDTQYF. CDR3 in DNA: TGTGCCAGCAGGGCGTTAATAGGAGGGCTTAGCACAGATACGCAGTATTTT.

This clonotype was found many times. The chain is built from TRBV29-1 and TRBJ2-7, with a possible D match to TRBD1 (7 bases). The V end was cut by 6 bases, the J end by 3 bases, with 15 bases between. Looked up from germline, CDR1 is SQVTM and CDR2 is ANQGSEA. This CDR3 is built from 13 residues. The CDR3 DNA is TGCAGCGTCCCAGGGGGGACAGTCTACGAGCAGTACTTC. This gives the protein CSVPGGTVYEQYF.

On this clonotype: This may stem from a read error, because a much larger clone lies one nucleotide away. This chain connects TRBV5-1 to TRBJ2-6, with D possibly called TRBD1 or TRBD2 (6 bases each). This CDR3 comprises 17 residues. The germline V gene has CDR1 SGHRS and CDR2 YFSETQ. V lost 2 bases, J lost 3 bases, and 15 bases lay in between. CDR3 sequence: CASSLKRGAYGANVLTF. The DNA of the CDR3 is TGCGCCAGCAGCTTAAAAAGGGGGGCGTATGGGGCCAACGTCCTGACTTTC.

This chain joins TRBV3-1 and TRBJ2-5, with 7 bases lining up with TRBD1. Germline CDR1 reads LGHDT; CDR2 reads YNNKEL (reference sequence). V trimming: 4 bases; J trimming: 2 bases; junction bases outside the gene matches: 7. This CDR3 comprises 15 residues. The CDR3 DNA reads as TGTGCCAGCAGCCCAGGACAGGCCCGACAAGAGACCCAGTACTTC. Protein: CASSPGQARQETQYF.

In its sample, this clonotype was seen a few times. The V call is TRBV21-1, the J call TRBJ1-2. TRBV21-1 is a listed pseudogene. CDR3 length equals 13 residues. The CDR3 coding sequence is TGTGCCAGCTGTCGAAGGAAATCCTATGGCTACACCTTC. This translates into CASCRRKSYGYTF.

At least ten counts were recorded for this clonotype. The chain uses TRBV6-2 or TRBV6-3 and TRBJ2-5; 8 bases line up with TRBD2. V dropped 6 bases and J dropped 4; count of bases not matched to a gene: 13. Looked up from germline, CDR1 is MNHEY and CDR2 is SVGEGT. The CDR3 extends over 16 amino acids. The CDR3 region is CASRNVRGAAPETQYF. The CDR3 region has the DNA TGTGCCAGCAGAAACGTGCGGGGGGCCGCCCCAGAGACCCAGTACTTC.

This clonotype was detected ten times or more. This rearrangement joins TRBV12-3 or TRBV12-4 to TRBJ2-2; D is undetermined. V was clipped by 1 base and J by 4 bases, with 7 bases between them. This CDR3 comprises 14 residues. In DNA, the CDR3 is TGTGCCAGCAGTTTAGGTGATTCCACCGGGGAGCTGTTTTTT. It codes for CASSLGDSTGELFF.

This clonotype was seen only a few times. J is TRBJ1-3 and V is TRBV12-3 or TRBV12-4; D not certain. V was clipped by 7 bases and J by 3 bases, with 13 bases between them. The CDR3 contains 14 residues. The CDR3 region has the DNA TGTGCCAGCACCCCCAATAGCTATGGAAACACCATATATTTT. Translating it yields CASTPNSYGNTIYF.

To note about this clonotype: Just one base apart from a much larger clone, this may be a read error. The rearrangement joins TRBV5-1 to TRBJ1-4; D gene unclear. V lost 4 bases, J lost 7 bases, and 14 bases lay in between. The CDR3 consists of 14 residues. Germline loops: CDR1 SGHRS, CDR2 YFSETQ. CDR3 DNA: TGCGCCAGCAGCCGGGATAGTTCGGGTGAAAAACTGTTTTTT. Its protein is CASSRDSSGEKLFF.

This sequence joins TRBV28 and TRBJ1-1; D gene unclear. Germline-derived CDR1 and CDR2 are MDHEN and SYDVKM. This CDR3 has 15 amino acids. V was trimmed by 6 bases and J by 0 bases, leaving 14 bases between them. The CDR3, as DNA: TGTGCCAGCAGCTTAGGGCGAGGAGTGAACACTGAAGCTTTCTTT. Protein: CASSLGRGVNTEAFF.

Many counts were recorded for this clonotype. J is TRBJ2-1 and V is TRBV3-1; 9 bases align to TRBD2. J lost 2 bases, V lost 0 bases, and 8 bases had no gene match. CDR3 length equals 18 residues. Germline values: CDR1 LGHDT, CDR2 YNNKEL (reference sequence). CDR3 in DNA: TGTGCCAGCAGCCAAGACGGGAGCGGGGGGTCCCCCTACAATGAGCAGTTCTTC. This codes for CASSQDGSGGSPYNEQFF.

This clonotype was detected many times. This chain joins TRBV5-1 and TRBJ2-3; D call uncertain. CDR1 is SGHRS and CDR2 is YFSETQ in the germline V gene. V was pared by 1 base and J by 3 bases, with 12 bases between. The CDR3 has 15 amino acids. For the CDR3, the DNA is TGCGCCAGCAGCTTGTCTCCAGGAAGTACAGATACGCAGTATTTT. Its protein is CASSLSPGSTDTQYF.